Below are 15 T cell receptor beta chains sequenced from a single sample in a study of blood T cell repertoires in COVID-19. The data were produced by immunoSEQ multiplex PCR, yet TCRdb's version contains in-frame clones alone and is incomplete. The sample lists roughly 75,000 clones, roughly 82% occurring once. Specimen: peripheral blood. The receptors were sampled from a middle-aged man with acute or convalescent COVID-19.

V and J are TRBV5-1 and TRBJ2-5; 9 bases match TRBD1. The CDR3 consists of 14 residues. After removal of 4 bases from V and 5 bases from J, the junction contained 6 bases not matched to a gene. Germline V CDR1 and CDR2: SGHRS, YFSETQ. For the CDR3, the DNA is TGCGCCAGCAGCGCCCGGACAGGGGACGAGACCCAGTACTTC. Translating it yields CASSARTGDETQYF.

This sequence joins TRBV6-2 or TRBV6-3 and TRBJ1-4, with TRBD1 identical over 8 bases. V lost 3 bases to trimming and J lost 7 bases; unmatched junction nucleotides: 7. Germline V gives CDR1 MNHEY, CDR2 SVGEGT. The CDR3 totals 15 residues. The CDR3 loop is CASSYPQGAGEKLFF. The DNA of the CDR3 is TGTGCCAGCAGTTATCCGCAGGGGGCTGGTGAAAAACTGTTTTTT.

The CDR3 here is CASSLSDQGGTEAFF. For the CDR3, the DNA is TGTGCCAGCAGTTTATCCGACCAGGGGGGCACTGAAGCTTTCTTT. The chain combines TRBV27 with TRBJ1-1; 7 bases line up with TRBD1. Germline V CDR1 and CDR2: MNHEY, SMNVEV (reference sequence). The length of the CDR3 is 15 residues. The V gene end was trimmed by 0 bases and the J gene end by 4 bases; junction bases not matched to a gene: 5.

DNA for the CDR3: TGTGCCAGCAGCGCCCTGGGGGGAGGGCATGAAAAACTGTTTTTT. It yields the protein CASSALGGGHEKLFF. V and J are TRBV9 and TRBJ1-4; a weak D match, TRBD1 (5 bases). This CDR3 comprises 15 residues. Germline V gene data show CDR1 as SGDLS and CDR2 as YYNGEE. V gave up 3 bases and J gave up 6 bases, with 15 bases separating them.

V and J are TRBV9 and TRBJ1-6, with TRBD1 matching over 8 bases. V lost 4 bases and J lost 6; bases outside the gene matches: 6. CDR1 and CDR2 (germline): SGDLS, YYNGEE. The CDR3 has 15 residues. The CDR3 region has the DNA TGTGCCAGCAGCACCGGGACAGGATTTAATTCACCCCTCCACTTT. Translating gives CASSTGTGFNSPLHF.

This sequence joins TRBV18 and TRBJ2-7; a possible D gene is TRBD1 (6 bases). The ends were cut back, 5 bases at V and 4 bases at J, with 15 bases in the middle. The CDR3 has 14 amino acids. Germline V lookup: CDR1 KGHSH, CDR2 LQKENI. CDR3 in amino acids: CASSTWTDTYEQYF. In DNA, the CDR3 is TGTGCCAGCTCAACATGGACAGATACTTACGAGCAGTACTTC.

The chain couples TRBV14 to TRBJ2-2, with TRBD1 as a possible D gene (6 bases). CDR3 length: 14 residues. The germline V gene encodes CDR1 SGHDN and CDR2 FVKESK. V gave up 2 bases and J gave up 6 bases, with 10 bases separating them. The CDR3, as DNA: TGTGCCAGCAGCCAAACAGGGTTAGCCGGGGAGCTGTTTTTT. Translating gives CASSQTGLAGELFF.

This sequence joins TRBV19 and TRBJ2-1, with 7 bases matching TRBD1. Looked up from germline, CDR1 is LNHDA and CDR2 is SQIVND (reference sequence). The CDR3 is 15 amino acids. After removal of 3 bases from V and 5 bases from J, the junction contained 7 bases not matched to a gene. This chain's CDR3 is CASSMGQLTNNEQFF. The CDR3 bases are TGTGCCAGTAGTATGGGACAGCTTACAAACAATGAGCAGTTCTTC.

This clone was counted a single time. V and J are TRBV9 and TRBJ1-5; D gene uncertain. This CDR3 comprises 14 residues. V was clipped by 2 bases and J by 0 bases, with 6 bases between them. CDR1 and CDR2 from the germline V gene are SGDLS and YYNGEE. CDR3 residues: CASSVWASNQPQHF. CDR3 in DNA: TGTGCCAGCAGCGTGTGGGCTAGCAATCAGCCCCAGCATTTT.

This clone was seen more than once but under ten times. The chain carries TRBV3-1 (or the pseudogene TRBV3-2) and TRBJ1-3; no definite D call. The V gene's germline CDR1 is LGHDT and CDR2 YNNKEL (reference sequence). With 5 bases removed from V and 0 bases from J, the gap between germline ends came to 11 bases. The CDR3 is 15 residues long. In nucleotides, the CDR3 is TGTGCCAGCAGCATAGGTTCTAGCTCTGGAAACACCATATATTTT. Amino acids: CASSIGSSSGNTIYF.

V gene TRBV10-3 combines with J gene TRBJ2-7; TRBD1 matches at 8 bases. After removal of 0 bases from V and 6 bases from J, the junction contained 10 bases not matched to a gene. The CDR3 contains 16 residues. Germline V lookup: CDR1 ENHRY, CDR2 SYGVKD. The CDR3 here is CAISESRTGSAGEQYF. CDR3 in DNA: TGTGCCATCAGTGAGTCAAGGACAGGGTCGGCGGGCGAGCAGTACTTC.

CDR3 coding DNA: TGTGCCAGCAGCAGCGGGGACCTTAGGTTCGAGCAGTACTTC. Its protein product is CASSSGDLRFEQYF. The chain uses TRBV5-6 and TRBJ2-7; 7 positions agree with TRBD2. The V gene end was trimmed by 4 bases and the J gene end by 6 bases; junction bases not matched to a gene: 10. CDR3 length: 14 residues. Germline V lookup: CDR1 SGHDT, CDR2 YYEEEE.

The chain links TRBV5-4 to TRBJ2-7, with 8 bases aligning to TRBD1. Unmatched junction bases numbered 7, after V lost 1 base and J lost 4 bases. Germline V gene lookup returns CDR1 SGHNT and CDR2 YYREEE (reference sequence). There are 15 residues in the CDR3. The CDR3 nucleotides read TGTGCCAGCAGCTTGCCTGGTCAGGGGGCTTACGAGCAGTACTTC. Its protein product is CASSLPGQGAYEQYF. Combining the CDR3 with reference TRBV5-4 and TRBJ2-7 gives the whole variable domain ETGVTQSPTHLIKTRGQQVTLRCSSQSGHNTVSWYQQALGQGPQFIFQYYREEENGRGNFPPRFSGLQFPNYSSELNVNALELDDSALYLCASSLPGQGAYEQYFGPGTRLTVT.

The rearrangement uses TRBV7-8 and TRBJ2-3; 9 bases line up with TRBD1. J was trimmed by 1 base and V by 7 bases; bases with no gene match: 12. CDR1 is SGHVS and CDR2 is FQNEAQ in the germline V gene. The CDR3 runs 17 residues. CDR3 loop: CASKVVNRDRGTDTQYF. CDR3 DNA: TGTGCCAGCAAGGTAGTGAACCGGGACAGGGGCACAGATACGCAGTATTTT.

This clone was detected many times. The chain carries TRBV7-2 and TRBJ2-7; 13 nucleotides match TRBD2. This CDR3 contains 16 residues. CDR1 SGHTA and CDR2 FQGNSA come from the germline V gene. V dropped 5 bases and J dropped 9; count of bases not matched to a gene: 13. The DNA for the CDR3 is TGTGCCAGCAGCCCGAAACTAGCGGGGGGGCTTCGAGGGCAGTACTTC. Its protein is CASSPKLAGGLRGQYF.